This TCR beta chain came from a study of post-analysis software for immune sequencing data. Germline CDR1 is MNHEY and CDR2 is SVGAGI. This CDR3 has 15 residues. V lost 6 bases, J lost 1 base, and 7 bases stayed unmatched. Every TCR beta cDNA library bore unique molecular identifiers. TCRdb used MiXCR to reprocess the PCR reads, holding one entry per CDR3 protein. The table shows about half a million distinct CDR3 sequences, with around 34% occurring only once. As regards this clonotype: Its matching antigen is unknown.

Study-level points and caveats: Four to six TRBV segments were more frequent in patients than controls; TRBV5-6, TRBV5-1 and TRBV20-1 belonged to this group.

The chain joins TRBV6-5 to TRBJ2-7; 9 positions agree with TRBD1. The sequenced sample was blood. This receptor was obtained from a girl aged 2 to 17 with multiple sclerosis. CDR3 protein: CASRGDRAKSYEQYF. CDR3 DNA: TGTGCCAGCAGGGGGGACAGGGCAAAATCCTACGAGCAGTACTTC.